The table lists the clone carrying this T cell receptor (beta chain) with many counts. Its antigen is not known. V gave up 1 base and J gave up 4 bases; unmatched junction bases: 8. The CDR3 runs to 17 residues. CDR1 is SGHTA, CDR2 FQGNSA, per germline. The source of the sample is a study of T cell repertoires in cytomegalovirus infection. Study as a whole: Signatures in public TCR beta sequences pointed to both CMV infection and matching HLA type. Study-level results: Ex vivo, HLA-C-restricted CMV-specific TCR beta clonotypes prevailed over the rest of the response. Identification of carriers of CMV plus the relevant HLA was performed using cumulative public TCR beta family frequency.

TCRdb called the reads again in MiXCR, with one record for every CDR3 protein. The sample lists some 180,000 distinct CDR3 sequences; 8% to 10% were seen once. This chain uses TRBV7-2 with TRBJ2-2; 8 nucleotides align to TRBD1. The TCR comes from a human donor in good health (CMV status not recorded). Some clones in this sample may be carry-over from other donors' samples. Sequencing was done on a sample of PBMCs. The DNA for the CDR3 is TGTGCCAGCAGCTTAGGGATGGACAGGGCCCTCACCGGGGAGCTGTTTTTT. Translated: CASSLGMDRALTGELFF.